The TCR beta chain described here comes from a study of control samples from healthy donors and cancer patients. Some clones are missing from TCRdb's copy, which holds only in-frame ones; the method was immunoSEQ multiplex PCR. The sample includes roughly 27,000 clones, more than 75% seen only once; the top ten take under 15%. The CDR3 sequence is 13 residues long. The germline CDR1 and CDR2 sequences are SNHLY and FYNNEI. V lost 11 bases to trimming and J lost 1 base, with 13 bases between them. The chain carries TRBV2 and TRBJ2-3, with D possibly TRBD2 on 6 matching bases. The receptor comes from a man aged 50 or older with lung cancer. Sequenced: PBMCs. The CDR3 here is CAGNGGGTDTQYF. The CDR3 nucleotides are TGTGCCGGCAATGGAGGGGGCACAGATACGCAGTATTTT.